What follows are 4 T cell receptor beta chains derived from one specimen sequenced in a study of blood T cells in healthy people across ages. A second PCR of about 7 to 12 cycles used a sample-barcoded 5' primer and a J-beta primer mix. MiXCR, run by TCRdb on the 5' RACE reads, gives a single entry per CDR3 protein. This table holds 550,000 to 750,000 distinct CDR3 sequences, around a fifth found once. Material for sequencing was blood. Receptors were obtained from a man in his 70s in good health.

The chain uses TRBV3-1 and TRBJ2-5; the D gene is possibly TRBD2 (5 bases). Germline CDR1 reads LGHDT; CDR2 reads YNNKEL (reference sequence). Trimming stripped 6 bases from V and 2 bases from J, with 10 bases between. The CDR3 consists of 13 residues. The CDR3 DNA is TGTGCCAGCAGGTTTACGGGACAAGAGACCCAGTACTTC. This encodes CASRFTGQETQYF.

This rearrangement joins TRBV3-1 to TRBJ2-2; the match to TRBD2 covers 12 bases. Looked up from germline, CDR1 is LGHDT and CDR2 is YNNKEL (reference sequence). CDR3 length: 16 residues. V trimming: 1 base; J trimming: 5 bases; junction bases outside the gene matches: 2. As DNA, the CDR3 is TGTGCCAGCAGCCAAGCTAGCGGGAGGGGGACCGGGGAGCTGTTTTTT. Translated: CASSQASGRGTGELFF.

The chain combines TRBV6-1 with TRBJ1-1, with D hard to call. The germline V and J ends were trimmed by 5 bases and 0 bases, with 10 bases remaining between them. CDR3 size: 14 residues. Germline CDR1 is MNHNS and CDR2 is SASEGT. CDR3: CASSIRDLNTEAFF. CDR3 sequence (DNA): TGTGCCAGCAGTATAAGGGATTTGAACACTGAAGCTTTCTTT.

The chain carries TRBV18 and TRBJ2-7; D is possibly TRBD2 (5 bases). The germline V gene has CDR1 KGHSH and CDR2 LQKENI. The CDR3 spans 15 residues. Trimming cost V 1 base and J 7 bases, with 17 bases left between them. In DNA, the CDR3 is TGTGCCAGCTCACCACAGCCCCGGGGAGTCCAGGAGCAGTACTTC. This encodes CASSPQPRGVQEQYF. The whole variable domain, remainder taken from reference TRBV18 and TRBJ2-7, is NAGVMQNPRHLVRRRGQEARLRCSPMKGHSHVYWYRQLPEEGLKFMVYLQKENIIDESGMPKERFSAEFPKEGPSILRIQQVVRGDSAAYFCASSPQPRGVQEQYFGPGTRLTVT.